This TCR beta chain was sequenced during a study of blood T cell repertoires in COVID-19. About the research overall: From the United States, Italy and Spain came samples of acute and convalescent COVID-19. Sources were T cells, B-cell-depleted T cells, or PBMCs; the material itself was cDNA or gDNA.

Original analysis: Quantification of nucleated cells was approximated via reference gene primer amplification. Sequenced by immunoSEQ multiplex PCR; TCRdb stores in-frame clones only, minus some. V and J calls and clone size are copied from that table; D and trimming were computed from the DNA. The sample has roughly 260,000 clones, 70% to 90% seen once. CDR1 is SGHTA, CDR2 FQGNSA, per germline. CDR3 size: 14 residues. The V end lost 6 bases, the J end lost 5 bases, and 14 bases lay between the germline ends. Sequenced sample: peripheral blood. The rearrangement links TRBV7-2 to TRBJ2-1; TRBD1 might be the D (5 bases). This sequence was found in a woman aged 35 to 49 who had recovered from COVID-19. CDR3 nucleotides: TGTGCCAGCAGGCTCTCTCAGGGCAACAATGAGCAGTTCTTC. It translates to CASRLSQGNNEQFF.